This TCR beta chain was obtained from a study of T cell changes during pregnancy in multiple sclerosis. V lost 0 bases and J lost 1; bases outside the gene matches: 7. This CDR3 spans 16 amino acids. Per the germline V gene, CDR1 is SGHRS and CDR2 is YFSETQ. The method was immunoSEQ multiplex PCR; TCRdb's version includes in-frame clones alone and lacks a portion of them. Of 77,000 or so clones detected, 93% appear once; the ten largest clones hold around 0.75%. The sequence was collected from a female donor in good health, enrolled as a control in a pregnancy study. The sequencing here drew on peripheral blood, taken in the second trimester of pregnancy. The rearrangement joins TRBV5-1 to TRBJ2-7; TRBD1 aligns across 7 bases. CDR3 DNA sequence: TGCGCCAGCAGCTTGGGACAGGGAGCCCTGTCCTACGAGCAGTACTTC. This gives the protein CASSLGQGALSYEQYF. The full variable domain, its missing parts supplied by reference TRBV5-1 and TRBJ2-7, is KAGVTQTPRYLIKTRGQQVTLSCSPISGHRSVSWYQQTPGQGLQFLFEYFSETQRNKGNFPGRFSGRQFSNSRSEMNVSTLELGDSALYLCASSLGQGALSYEQYFGPGTRLTVT.